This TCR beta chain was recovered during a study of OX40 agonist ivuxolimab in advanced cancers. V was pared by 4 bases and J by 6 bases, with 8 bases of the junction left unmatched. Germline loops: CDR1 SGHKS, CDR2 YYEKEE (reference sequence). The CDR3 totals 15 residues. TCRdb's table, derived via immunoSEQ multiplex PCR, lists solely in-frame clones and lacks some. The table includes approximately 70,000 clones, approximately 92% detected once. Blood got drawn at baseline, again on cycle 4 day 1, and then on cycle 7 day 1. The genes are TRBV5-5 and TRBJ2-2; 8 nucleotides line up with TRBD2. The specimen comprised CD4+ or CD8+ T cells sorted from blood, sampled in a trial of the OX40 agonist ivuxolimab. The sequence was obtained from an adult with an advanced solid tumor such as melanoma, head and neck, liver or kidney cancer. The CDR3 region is CASSRSGSRAGELFF. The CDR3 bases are TGTGCCAGCAGCAGGAGCGGGAGTAGAGCCGGGGAGCTGTTTTTT.